This TCR beta chain was profiled in a study of metastatic and nonmetastatic thyroid tumors. Findings and limits, study-wide: Within blood and tumor, benign nodules reportedly had significantly lower TCR beta diversity than malignant thyroid tumors did.

Nobody among the patients had been given any treatment before thyroid surgery. This clone appeared a few times. What it binds is unknown. With MiXCR, TCRdb called clones anew from the PCR reads. The repertoire has just over 15,000 clones, roughly 34% of them found once; the top ten carry approximately 9.9%. This receptor was identified in a male donor with papillary thyroid cancer or a benign thyroid nodule (not recorded which). Some clones in this sample may be carry-over from other donors' samples. What was sequenced was tumor tissue.

The CDR3: CASSESAGDYNEQFF. DNA of the CDR3: TGTGCCAGCAGTGAATCGGCAGGGGACTACAATGAGCAGTTCTTC. This sequence joins TRBV6-1 and TRBJ2-1; D possibly corresponds to TRBD1 (6 bases). The V and J ends lost 2 bases and 3 bases respectively, with 11 bases between them. Germline lookup yields CDR1 MNHNS and CDR2 SASEGT. CDR3 length equals 15 residues.